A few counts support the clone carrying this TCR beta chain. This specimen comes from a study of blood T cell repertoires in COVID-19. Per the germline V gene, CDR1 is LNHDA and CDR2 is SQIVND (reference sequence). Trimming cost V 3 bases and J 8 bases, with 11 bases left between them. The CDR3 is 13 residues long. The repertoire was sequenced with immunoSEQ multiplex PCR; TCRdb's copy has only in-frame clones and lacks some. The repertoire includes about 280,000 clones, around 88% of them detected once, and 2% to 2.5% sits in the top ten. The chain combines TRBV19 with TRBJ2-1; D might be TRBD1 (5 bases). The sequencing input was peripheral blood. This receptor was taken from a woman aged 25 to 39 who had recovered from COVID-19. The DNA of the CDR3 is TGTGCCAGTAGTATGGGGCGGTTTGATGAGCAGTTCTTC. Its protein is CASSMGRFDEQFF. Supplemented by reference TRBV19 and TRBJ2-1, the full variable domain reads DGGITQSPKYLFRKEGQNVTLSCEQNLNHDAMYWYRQDPGQGLRLIYYSQIVNDFQKGDIAEGYSVSREKKESFPLTVTSAQKNPTAFYLCASSMGRFDEQFFGPGTRLTVL.